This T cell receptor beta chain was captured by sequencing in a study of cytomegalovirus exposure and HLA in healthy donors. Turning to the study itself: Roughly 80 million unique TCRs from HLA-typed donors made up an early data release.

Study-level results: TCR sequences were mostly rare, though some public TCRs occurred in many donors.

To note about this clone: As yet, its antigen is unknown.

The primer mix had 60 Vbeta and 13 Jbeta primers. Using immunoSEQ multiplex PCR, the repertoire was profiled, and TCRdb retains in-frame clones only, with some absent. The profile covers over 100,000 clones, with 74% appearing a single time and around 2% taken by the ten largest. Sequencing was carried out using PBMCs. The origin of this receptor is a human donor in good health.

CDR3 DNA: TGTGCCAGCAGGTGGGAGTCCGGCACCGGGGAGCTGTTTTTT. This translates into CASRWESGTGELFF. The V call is TRBV6-1, the J call TRBJ2-2, with D possibly matching TRBD2 (5 bases). The germline CDR1 and CDR2 sequences are MNHNS and SASEGT. The CDR3 covers 14 residues. V was shortened by 6 bases and J by 4 bases, with 12 bases between the two germline ends.